This T cell receptor (beta chain) originates from a study of blood T cell repertoires in COVID-19. Everyone who took part was 18 to 89 years old, and they came from about 23 US areas. Assignments of participants to cohorts depended upon their own reported clinical history. This CDR3 contains 14 residues. From germline, CDR1 is MNHEY and CDR2 SVGAGI. V shed 6 bases and J 4 bases; nucleotides not matched to a gene: 7. Only in-frame clones appear in the TCRdb table, and some are missing; sequencing was by immunoSEQ multiplex PCR. The repertoire holds approximately 140,000 clones, with 88% as singletons. Material: PBMCs or T cells enriched from blood (not recorded which). The origin of this receptor is a woman aged 25 to 39 with acute COVID-19. The chain recombines TRBV6-5 with TRBJ1-2; TRBD1 matches 8 bases. CDR3 nucleotides: TGTGCCAGCAGACAGGGGGTGGGAGCCTATGGCTACACCTTC. Its protein is CASRQGVGAYGYTF.